Each of the 9 T cell receptor beta chains below was sequenced from the same sample in a study of early T cells in non-severe SARS-CoV-2 infection. TCRdb used MiXCR to reprocess the 5' RACE reads, holding one entry per CDR3 protein. The sample contains around 35,000 distinct CDR3 sequences, 5.5% to 7% of which appear only once. Sequenced input: whole blood. The receptors here all came from an adult who was a healthcare worker with PCR-confirmed SARS-CoV-2 infection or an uninfected control (not recorded which).

Many counts were recorded for this clonotype. The V call is TRBV5-6, the J call TRBJ2-5; a possible D gene is TRBD1 (6 bases). V lost 0 bases and J lost 4, with 7 bases in between. CDR1 is SGHDT and CDR2 is YYEEEE in the germline V gene. The CDR3 has 13 amino acids. The CDR3 spells CASSLVGGETQYF. The CDR3 DNA is TGTGCCAGCAGCTTGGTAGGGGGAGAGACCCAGTACTTC.

This clonotype was seen repeatedly, ten times or more. The chain uses TRBV7-6 and TRBJ2-7, with D unclear. The length of the CDR3 is 11 residues. CDR1 and CDR2 from the germline V gene are SGHVS and FNYEAQ. V was shortened by 4 bases and J by 6 bases, with 7 bases between the two germline ends. The CDR3 bases are TGTGCCAGCAGCTCCAGCTCCGAGCAGTACTTC. Its protein product is CASSSSSEQYF.

The table lists this clonotype with many counts. This rearrangement joins TRBV5-6 to TRBJ2-4, with D maybe TRBD1 (5 bases). V was clipped by 0 bases and J by 0 bases, with 10 bases between them. The germline V gene encodes CDR1 SGHDT and CDR2 YYEEEE. The CDR3 has 16 amino acids. Here the CDR3 DNA reads TGTGCCAGCAGCTTGGGTACAGGCCTAGCCAAAAACATTCAGTACTTC. Residues: CASSLGTGLAKNIQYF.

Ten or more counts support this clonotype. The chain links TRBV6-1 to TRBJ1-2; D ambiguous. Trimming removed 3 bases from V and 4 bases from J, with 9 bases in between. CDR3 length equals 13 residues. Germline V lookup: CDR1 MNHNS, CDR2 SASEGT. The CDR3 region has the DNA TGTGCCAGCAGTGATGTACGGCTCTATGGCTACACCTTC. This sequence encodes CASSDVRLYGYTF.

This clonotype was seen many times. J is TRBJ1-2 and V is TRBV7-2, with D possibly TRBD1 on 6 matching bases. The CDR3 length is 15 residues. In germline, CDR1 is SGHTA, CDR2 FQGNSA. V gave up 5 bases and J gave up 4 bases, with 17 bases separating them. The CDR3 is CASSPGTSEGYGYTF. CDR3 in DNA: TGTGCCAGCAGCCCTGGGACATCAGAGGGCTATGGCTACACCTTC.

This clonotype has at least ten counts. CDR3 nucleotides: TGTGCCACTGCCGCTTCTACAGCTCACACAGATACGCAGTATTTT. Its protein product is CATAASTAHTDTQYF. V gene TRBV6-4 combines with J gene TRBJ2-3; D not certain. The length of the CDR3 is 15 residues. Trimming removed 10 bases from V and 2 bases from J, with 19 bases in between. In germline, CDR1 is MRHNA, CDR2 SNTAGT.

This clonotype came up many times. The chain uses TRBV10-2 and TRBJ2-1; weak D call: TRBD1 (5 bases). Germline assignment: CDR1 WSHSY and CDR2 SAAADI. The CDR3 spans 11 residues. The V end was cut by 6 bases, the J end by 8 bases, with 8 bases between. CDR3 in amino acids: CASRQVDEQFF. CDR3 in DNA: TGCGCCAGCAGACAGGTCGATGAGCAGTTCTTC.

This clonotype was seen many times. V usage is TRBV12-3 or TRBV12-4 and J usage is TRBJ1-2; 8 nucleotides line up with TRBD1. The CDR3 runs to 15 residues. Unmatched junction bases numbered 6, after V lost 5 bases and J lost 1 base. This chain's CDR3 is CASSIHRGNNYGYTF. Written as DNA, the CDR3 is TGTGCCAGCAGTATCCACAGGGGGAATAACTATGGCTACACCTTC.

This chain uses TRBV6-6 with TRBJ2-3, with D perhaps TRBD2 (5 bases). V lost 7 bases to trimming and J lost 2 bases, with 7 bases between them. CDR1 and CDR2 from the germline V gene are MNHNY and SVGAGI (reference sequence). The CDR3 consists of 12 residues. The CDR3 DNA is TGTGCCAGCACAGCGGCCACAGATACGCAGTATTTT. It encodes CASTAATDTQYF.